Listed below are T cell receptor beta chains from one sample, sequenced in a study of CD8+ T cells in alopecia areata. Generated by immunoSEQ multiplex PCR, the TCRdb table keeps only in-frame clones and is missing some. The repertoire holds about 180,000 clones, roughly 65% seen once, with roughly 1.7% in the top ten. Sequencing was performed on CD4+ T cells sorted from blood, taken at week 0. The receptors originated from a human donor with alopecia areata. Each CDR3 is given with its conserved first and last residue. Fields, in order: D gene, J gene, V gene, clone size, CDR3 protein, CDR3 DNA. D genes are given only for firm matches. Some rows mark clone size as missing; the rest say once, few, many or name a class of expanded clone.

>NA|TRBJ2-1|TRBV29-1|once
CSASPGNEQFF
TGCAGCGCCAGTCCGGGCAATGAGCAGTTCTTC
>NA|TRBJ1-4|TRBV30|NA
CAWSVHQSLNEKLFF
TGTGCCTGGAGTGTACATCAGAGCCTCAATGAAAAACTGTTTTTT
>NA|TRBJ2-1|TRBV2|NA
CASSKVAGSSYNEQFF
TGTGCCAGCAGTAAAGTGGCGGGGAGCTCCTACAATGAGCAGTTCTTC
>TRBD1|TRBJ1-6|TRBV12-5|NA
CASGLDRGSPLHF
TGTGCTAGTGGTCTGGACAGGGGTTCACCCCTCCACTTT
>NA|TRBJ1-1|TRBV15|NA
CATSRDLKGEAFF
TGTGCCACCAGCAGAGATCTTAAGGGGGAAGCTTTCTTT
>TRBD1|TRBJ1-2|TRBV29-1|NA
CSGDGTGEGGYTF
TGCAGCGGTGACGGGACAGGGGAAGGGGGCTACACCTTC
>NA|TRBJ1-2|TRBV9|NA
CASSGYRDGYTF
TGTGCCAGCAGCGGTTACAGGGATGGCTACACCTTC
>NA|TRBJ2-2|TRBV11-2|NA
CASSSSYTGELFF
TGTGCCAGCAGCTCATCTTACACCGGGGAGCTGTTTTTT
>NA|TRBJ1-5|TRBV30|NA
CAWSPGAVTHYSNQPQHF
TGTGCCTGGAGCCCAGGAGCAGTGACCCACTATAGCAATCAGCCCCAGCATTTT
>TRBD1|TRBJ2-5|TRBV7-8|NA
CASSFAPGQRETQYF
TGTGCCAGCAGCTTCGCACCGGGACAGAGAGAGACCCAGTACTTC
>NA|TRBJ2-3|TRBV2|NA
CASRARADTQYF
TGTGCCAGCAGAGCCAGGGCAGATACGCAGTATTTT
>NA|TRBJ2-3|TRBV27|NA
CASSWAGTDTQYF
TGTGCCAGCAGTTGGGCGGGAACAGATACGCAGTATTTT
>NA|TRBJ1-2|TRBV5-1|NA
CASKRGEEGYTF
TGCGCCAGCAAGCGGGGAGAAGAGGGCTACACCTTC
>NA|TRBJ2-5|TRBV4-3|NA
CASSQEGTAQETQYF
TGCGCCAGCAGCCAAGAGGGGACTGCTCAAGAGACCCAGTACTTC
>NA|TRBJ1-2|TRBV18|few
CASSPPLRFYGYTF
TGTGCCAGCTCACCACCGCTTCGGTTCTATGGCTACACCTTC
>NA|TRBJ2-3|TRBV5-4|NA
CASSSRGGVPDTQYF
TGTGCCAGCAGCTCTCGCGGAGGGGTCCCAGATACGCAGTATTTT
>NA|TRBJ1-1|TRBV30|NA
CAWSVQGAFF
TGTGCCTGGAGTGTACAGGGAGCTTTCTTT
>NA|TRBJ1-2|TRBV25-1|NA
CASSDSFYGYTF
TGTGCCAGCAGTGACAGTTTCTATGGCTACACCTTC
>NA|TRBJ1-2|TRBV7-2|NA
CASSLGGGSGYTF
TGTGCCAGCAGCTTAGGAGGCGGGAGCGGCTACACCTTC
>NA|TRBJ2-7|TRBV2|NA
CASSEQWDRSPYEQYF
TGTGCCAGCAGTGAGCAATGGGACCGAAGTCCCTACGAGCAGTACTTC
>NA|TRBJ2-3|TRBV20-1|NA
CSARSVDTQYF
TGCAGTGCTAGATCGGTTGATACGCAGTATTTT
>NA|TRBJ1-4|TRBV25-1|NA
CASSEVGDGREKLFF
TGTGCCAGCAGTGAGGTCGGGGATGGTAGGGAAAAACTGTTTTTT
>NA|TRBJ1-2|TRBV29-1|NA
CSAGDGNYGYTF
TGCAGCGCTGGGGACGGAAACTATGGCTACACCTTC
>NA|TRBJ1-4|TRBV9|NA
CASSVGDLRRTTNEKLFF
TGTGCCAGCAGCGTAGGGGACCTGCGGCGGACAACTAATGAAAAACTGTTTTTT
>NA|TRBJ2-7|TRBV10-3|NA
CAISEARSYEQYF
TGTGCCATCAGTGAGGCCAGGTCCTACGAGCAGTACTTC
>TRBD1|TRBJ2-7|TRBV25-1|few
CASSRTGTGSEQYF
TGTGCCAGCAGCAGAACCGGGACAGGGAGCGAGCAGTACTTC
>NA|TRBJ1-1|TRBV15|NA
CATSRDQGWGEAFF
TGTGCCACCAGCAGAGATCAGGGTTGGGGTGAAGCTTTCTTT
>NA|TRBJ2-1|TRBV29-1|NA
CSAHRGNEQFF
TGCAGCGCTCACCGGGGCAATGAGCAGTTCTTC
>TRBD1|TRBJ2-3|TRBV7-3|NA
CASSLQGAVDTQYF
TGTGCCAGCAGCTTACAGGGGGCTGTAGATACGCAGTATTTT
>NA|TRBJ1-1|TRBV29-1|NA
CSVEDGGWSTEAFF
TGCAGCGTTGAAGATGGGGGGTGGAGCACTGAAGCTTTCTTT
>TRBD1|TRBJ1-1|TRBV29-1|NA
CSVAGQGFGTEAFF
TGCAGCGTTGCGGGACAGGGGTTTGGCACTGAAGCTTTCTTT